This TCR beta chain was profiled in a study of blood T cell repertoires in COVID-19. Libraries were prepared by immunoSEQ multiplex PCR; TCRdb keeps only in-frame clonotypes and omits some of them. The table records more than 300,000 clones, 87% of them present only once. Germline CDR1 is SNHLY and CDR2 is FYNNEI. There are 10 residues in the CDR3. A word on this clone: Relative to the germline gene, one junction end is altered; a read error may explain this.

The sample comprised PBMCs or T cells enriched from blood (not recorded which). The sequence was collected from a woman younger than 45 who had recovered from COVID-19. This chain links TRBV2 with TRBJ2-3; 12 nucleotides match TRBD2. The CDR3 is CASSNTSGGF. As DNA, the CDR3 is TGTGCCAGCAGTAACACTAGCGGGGGGTTT.